The T cell receptor (beta chain) under discussion was sequenced for a study of siplizumab effects on memory and regulatory T cells. Regarding the study as a whole: In siplizumab conditions, mappable alloreactive CD4+ clones averaged roughly 64% Treg-derived, against 26.9% in controls.

Germline V lookup: CDR1 SNHLY, CDR2 FYNNEI. The CDR3 length is 12 residues. Trimming took off 4 bases at V and 7 bases at J, with 11 bases between the two ends. Repertoires were generated with immunoSEQ multiplex PCR, while TCRdb's copy carries only in-frame clones and drops some. The sample yields about 120,000 clones, around 94% seen once. For this clone: Antigen: not known.

This clonotype originated in a human donor in good health. What was sequenced was non-Treg CD4+ T cells sorted from blood. This chain connects TRBV2 to TRBJ2-7, with D possibly TRBD2 on 5 matching bases. The DNA of the CDR3 is TGTGCCAGCAGTGGCGTGGGGAGTGAGCAGTACTTC. It specifies CASSGVGSEQYF. The full variable domain, with the rest looked up from reference TRBV2 and TRBJ2-7, is EPEVTQTPSHQVTQMGQEVILRCVPISNHLYFYWYRQILGQKVEFLVSFYNNEISEKSEIFDDQFSVERPDGSNFTLKIRSTKLEDSAMYFCASSGVGSEQYFGPGTRLTVT.